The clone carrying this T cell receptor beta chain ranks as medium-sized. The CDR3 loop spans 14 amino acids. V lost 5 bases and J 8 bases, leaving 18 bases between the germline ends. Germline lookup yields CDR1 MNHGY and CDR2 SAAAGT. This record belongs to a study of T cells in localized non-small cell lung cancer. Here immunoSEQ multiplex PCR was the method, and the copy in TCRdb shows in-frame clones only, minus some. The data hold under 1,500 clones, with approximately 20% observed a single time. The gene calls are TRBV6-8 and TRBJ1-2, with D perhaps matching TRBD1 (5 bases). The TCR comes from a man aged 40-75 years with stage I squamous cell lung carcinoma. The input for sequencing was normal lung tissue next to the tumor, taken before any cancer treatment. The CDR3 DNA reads TGTGCCAGCAGTCCCCGGGACGGCGGTTTCGGCTACACCTTC. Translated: CASSPRDGGFGYTF.